These 2 T cell receptor beta chains were all obtained from the same sample, sequenced in a study of glioma-infiltrating T cells after dendritic cell vaccination. Documented time point: after dendritic cell vaccination, including at tumor progression/relapse. Assay used: immunoSEQ multiplex PCR; TCRdb lists only in-frame clones, some missing. The profile shows fewer than 70,000 clones, about 85% of them singletons. Sequenced material: blood, taken after dendritic cell vaccination. The receptors originated from a human donor with glioblastoma.

This rearrangement joins TRBV5-6 to TRBJ2-1; 7 bases fit TRBD2. The CDR3 spans 15 residues. J lost 5 bases, V lost 2 bases, and 7 bases had no gene match. Per germline, CDR1 SGHDT and CDR2 YYEEEE. The CDR3 DNA sequence: TGTGCCAGCAGCTTTCTGGCGGGGGAAAACAATGAGCAGTTCTTC. Residues: CASSFLAGENNEQFF.

Turning to this clone: One end of the junction varies from germline; a read error may be responsible. Other DNA sequences from this sample encode an identical CDR3 as well. The chain uses TRBV2 and TRBJ1-2; D call uncertain. There are 13 residues in the CDR3. CDR1 and CDR2 (germline): SNHLY, FYNNEI. The CDR3 region is CASSESARYGYTF. DNA for the CDR3: TGTGCCAGCAGTGAAAGCGCCCGATATGGTTACACCTTC.